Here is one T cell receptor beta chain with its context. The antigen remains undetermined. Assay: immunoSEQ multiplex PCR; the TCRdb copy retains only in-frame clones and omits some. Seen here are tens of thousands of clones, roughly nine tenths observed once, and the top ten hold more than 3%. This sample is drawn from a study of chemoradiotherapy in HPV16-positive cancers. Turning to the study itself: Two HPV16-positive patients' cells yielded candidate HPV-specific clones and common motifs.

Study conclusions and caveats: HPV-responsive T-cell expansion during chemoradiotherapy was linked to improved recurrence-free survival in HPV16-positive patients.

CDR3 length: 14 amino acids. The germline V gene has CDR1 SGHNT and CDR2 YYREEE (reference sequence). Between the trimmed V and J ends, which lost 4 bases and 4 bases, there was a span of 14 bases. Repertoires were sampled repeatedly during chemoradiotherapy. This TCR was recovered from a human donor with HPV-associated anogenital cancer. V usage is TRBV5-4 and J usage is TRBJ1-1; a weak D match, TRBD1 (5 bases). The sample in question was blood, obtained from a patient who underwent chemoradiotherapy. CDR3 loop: CASSPIRDGTEAFF. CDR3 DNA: TGTGCCAGCAGCCCGATCAGGGACGGCACTGAAGCTTTCTTT.